This T cell receptor (beta chain) was sequenced in a study of blood T cell repertoires in COVID-19. About the research overall: T cells, B-cell-depleted T cells, or PBMCs provided the cDNA or gDNA that served as material.

TCRdb's copy holds only in-frame clones and misses some; the assay was immunoSEQ multiplex PCR. The table lists approximately 80,000 clones, around 76% of them singletons, with roughly 15% in the top ten. V trimming: 1 base; J trimming: 0 bases; junction bases outside the gene matches: 4. Germline-derived CDR1 and CDR2 are SNHLY and FYNNEI. CDR3 size: 16 residues. The receptor's source is a human donor in a cohort sampled during active COVID-19. The chain links TRBV2 to TRBJ2-3, with TRBD2 matching 7 bases. The sequencing sample was made of peripheral blood. For the CDR3, the DNA is TGTGCCAGCAGTGAAGGGCAGGGAGGGAGCACAGATACGCAGTATTTT. Translated, it gives CASSEGQGGSTDTQYF.